The 32 T cell receptor beta chains presented below share a single source sample, sequenced in a study of cytomegalovirus exposure and HLA in healthy donors. Assay: immunoSEQ multiplex PCR; the TCRdb copy retains only in-frame clones and omits some. The sample has around 52,000 clones, more than 85% seen once; the top ten hold less than 6%. The sequenced sample consisted of PBMCs. All receptors derive from a woman aged 18-29 years in good health and CMV-seronegative.

This sequence joins TRBV9 and TRBJ2-5, with 7 nucleotides matching TRBD2. Germline V CDR1 and CDR2: SGDLS, YYNGEE. The CDR3 is 18 residues long. The V and J ends lost 1 base and 5 bases, in that order; junction bases with no gene match: 17. The CDR3 coding sequence is TGTGCCAGCAGCGTAAGCTCGGCTAGCGGTGGGTTCGGGGAGACCCAGTACTTC. The encoded protein is CASSVSSASGGFGETQYF.

V and J are TRBV5-4 and TRBJ2-1, with D tentatively TRBD1 (5 bases). V lost 7 bases and J lost 5, with 19 bases in between. Germline V gene sequence: CDR1 SGHNT, CDR2 YYREEE (reference sequence). This CDR3 spans 15 amino acids. CDR3 region: CASSQGPPQHNEQFF. The CDR3 DNA is TGTGCCAGCTCGCAGGGCCCTCCTCAACACAATGAGCAGTTCTTC.

This clone came up a few times. V is TRBV6-5 and J is TRBJ1-2, with TRBD1 matching over 9 bases. The junction had 8 bases not matched to a gene; V was cut back by 5 bases and J by 7 bases. Germline V CDR1 and CDR2: MNHEY, SVGAGI. The CDR3 sequence is 14 residues long. DNA of the CDR3: TGTGCCAGCAGTCAACAGGGGGCGAGCTCTGGCTACACCTTC. It encodes CASSQQGASSGYTF.

The rearrangement uses TRBV11-2 and TRBJ1-3; TRBD1 aligns across 7 bases. V dropped 4 bases and J dropped 4; count of bases not matched to a gene: 7. This CDR3 spans 15 amino acids. Looked up from germline, CDR1 is SGHAT and CDR2 is FQNNGV. The chain's CDR3 is CASSWARGFGNTIYF. The CDR3 DNA reads TGTGCCAGCAGCTGGGCCAGGGGGTTCGGAAACACCATATATTTT.

This clone has only a few counts. This chain connects TRBV19 to TRBJ1-1, with 10 bases matching TRBD1. The V and J ends lost 4 bases and 5 bases, in that order; junction bases with no gene match: 4. This CDR3 contains 14 residues. The germline CDR1 and CDR2 sequences are LNHDA and SQIVND (reference sequence). The CDR3 spells CASSTRDRGTEAFF. The CDR3 region has the DNA TGTGCCAGTAGTACCCGGGACAGGGGTACTGAAGCTTTCTTT.

The gene calls are TRBV11-2 and TRBJ2-3; D unclear. Germline-derived CDR1 and CDR2 are SGHAT and FQNNGV. The CDR3 is 14 residues long. V dropped 0 bases and J dropped 1 base, with 5 bases sitting between them. The chain's CDR3 is CASSLDRGTDTQYF. CDR3 nucleotides: TGTGCCAGCAGCTTAGATCGGGGCACAGATACGCAGTATTTT.

The chain has TRBV19 and TRBJ2-7; 7 bases match TRBD1. Trimming took 5 bases from V and 6 from J; bases not matched to a gene: 10. This CDR3 is built from 14 residues. Germline V lookup: CDR1 LNHDA, CDR2 SQIVND (reference sequence). CDR3 amino acids: CASSSTGDSTEQYF. The CDR3 DNA reads as TGTGCCAGTAGTTCAACAGGGGATTCTACCGAGCAGTACTTC.

The chain uses TRBV11-2 and TRBJ2-7; 8 bases agree with TRBD2. This CDR3 spans 16 amino acids. Germline-derived CDR1 and CDR2 are SGHAT and FQNNGV. The trim removed 0 bases at V and 3 bases at J, leaving 7 bases unmatched. The DNA of the CDR3 is TGTGCCAGCAGCTTAGATCGGCGGCTAGCGGGCTACGAGCAGTACTTC. Translated, it gives CASSLDRRLAGYEQYF.

The chain uses TRBV9 and TRBJ2-1; 8 bases match TRBD2. The CDR3 sequence is 16 residues long. The J segment lost 8 bases and the V segment lost 0 bases, leaving 10 bases of the junction unmatched. The germline V gene has CDR1 SGDLS and CDR2 YYNGEE. This CDR3 is CASSVVGRGGLDEQFF. The DNA for the CDR3 is TGTGCCAGCAGCGTAGTCGGTCGGGGGGGCCTGGATGAGCAGTTCTTC.

This rearrangement joins TRBV11-3 to TRBJ2-5, with a weak D call TRBD2 (7 bases). Trimming took 4 bases from V and 5 from J, leaving 17 bases between them. Germline CDR1 is SGHNT and CDR2 is YENEEA. The CDR3 consists of 15 residues. Here the CDR3 DNA reads TGTGCCAGCAGCTCCCTAGGGGGGGGCCGGGAGACCCAGTACTTC. This translates into CASSSLGGGRETQYF. The full variable domain, completed using reference TRBV11-3 and TRBJ2-5, is EAGVVQSPRYKIIEKKQPVAFWCNPISGHNTLYWYLQNLGQGPELLIRYENEEAVDDSQLPKDRFSAERLKGVDSTLKIQPAELGDSAVYLCASSSLGGGRETQYFGPGTRLLVL.

The CDR3: CASSLRTGTGGSLSGNTIYF. The DNA of the CDR3 is TGTGCCAGCTCACTTCGGACCGGGACAGGGGGCAGTCTCTCCGGAAACACCATATATTTT. The chain carries TRBV18 and TRBJ1-3, with TRBD1 matching over 12 bases. From germline, CDR1 is KGHSH and CDR2 LQKENI. This CDR3 spans 20 amino acids. V was pared by 4 bases and J by 4 bases, with 17 bases of the junction left unmatched.

The J gene is TRBJ1-1, the V gene TRBV2, with D maybe TRBD1 (6 bases). Germline lookup yields CDR1 SNHLY and CDR2 FYNNEI. V was pared by 8 bases and J by 4 bases, with 14 bases between. This CDR3 comprises 13 residues. CDR3 loop: CASQSVGGTEAFF. The CDR3 DNA reads as TGTGCCAGCCAATCCGTAGGGGGCACTGAAGCTTTCTTT.

The genes are TRBV14 and TRBJ2-3, with TRBD1 matching 7 bases. Germline CDR1 is SGHDN and CDR2 is FVKESK. V was pared by 4 bases and J by 4 bases, with 8 bases of the junction left unmatched. CDR3 length: 15 residues. The CDR3 sequence is CASSPRTGGADTQYF. The CDR3 DNA reads TGTGCCAGCAGCCCCCGGACAGGAGGAGCAGATACGCAGTATTTT. Supplemented by reference TRBV14 and TRBJ2-3, the full variable domain reads EAGVTQFPSHSVIEKGQTVTLRCDPISGHDNLYWYRRVMGKEIKFLLHFVKESKQDESGMPNNRFLAERTGGTYSTLKVQPAELEDSGVYFCASSPRTGGADTQYFGPGTRLTVL.

This clone was observed once. The chain links TRBV4-3 to TRBJ2-3; maybe TRBD2 (5 bases). CDR1 and CDR2 (germline): LGHNA, YSLEER. There are 14 residues in the CDR3. Trimming left V 0 bases short and J 6 bases short, with 10 bases between. For the CDR3, the DNA is TGCGCCAGCAGCCAAGATCGGAGGACCGATACGCAGTATTTT. Its protein product is CASSQDRRTDTQYF.

CDR3 in amino acids: CAWSVPTGRTGNTIYF. CDR3 sequence (DNA): TGTGCCTGGAGTGTACCCACAGGGAGAACTGGAAACACCATATATTTT. The chain carries TRBV30 and TRBJ1-3; possible D gene TRBD1, 6 bases. V shed 0 bases and J shed 2 bases, with 14 bases lying between them. Germline V gene sequence: CDR1 GTSNPN, CDR2 SVGIG (reference sequence). The CDR3 spans 16 residues.

The rearrangement uses TRBV18 and TRBJ2-7, with D maybe TRBD2 (6 bases). V lost 4 bases and J 7 bases, leaving 20 bases between the germline ends. CDR1 is KGHSH, CDR2 LQKENI, per germline. The CDR3 runs to 15 residues. Written as DNA, the CDR3 is TGTGCCAGCTCACAAACCGGGAGTCAGGGCCAAGAGCAGTACTTC. Protein product: CASSQTGSQGQEQYF. The variable domain in full, completed from reference TRBV18 and TRBJ2-7, reads NAGVMQNPRHLVRRRGQEARLRCSPMKGHSHVYWYRQLPEEGLKFMVYLQKENIIDESGMPKERFSAEFPKEGPSILRIQQVVRGDSAAYFCASSQTGSQGQEQYFGPGTRLTVT.

This chain connects TRBV6-5 to TRBJ2-1; D may be TRBD2 (7 bases). With 2 bases removed from V and 4 bases from J, the gap between germline ends came to 12 bases. The CDR3 sequence is 15 residues long. The V gene's germline CDR1 is MNHEY and CDR2 SVGAGI. The chain's CDR3 is CASSYGRGPYNEQFF. The CDR3, as DNA: TGTGCCAGCAGTTACGGGCGGGGGCCTTACAATGAGCAGTTCTTC.

This chain uses TRBV5-5 with TRBJ1-4; D might be TRBD1 (6 bases). The CDR3 loop spans 14 amino acids. Looked up from germline, CDR1 is SGHKS and CDR2 is YYEKEE (reference sequence). The V and J ends lost 5 bases and 5 bases respectively, with 13 bases between them. The chain's CDR3 is CASSPRDTNEKLFF. CDR3 sequence (DNA): TGTGCCAGCAGTCCTCGGGACACCAATGAAAAACTGTTTTTT.

The chain combines TRBV4-1 with TRBJ1-5; D remains ambiguous. Trimming took 0 bases from V and 7 from J, leaving 16 bases between them. In germline, CDR1 is MGHRA, CDR2 YSYEKL. The CDR3 sequence is 16 residues long. DNA of the CDR3: TGCGCCAGCAGCCAAGAAGGTAGCGGCGGATGGCAGCCCCAGCATTTT. Translated, it gives CASSQEGSGGWQPQHF.

J is TRBJ1-2 and V is TRBV11-2, with unresolved D. This CDR3 has 13 residues. V was cut by 0 bases and J by 4 bases, with 6 bases left in between. CDR1 is SGHAT, CDR2 FQNNGV, per germline. In nucleotides, the CDR3 is TGTGCCAGCAGCTTAGAGGGCTCCTATGGCTACACCTTC. Protein: CASSLEGSYGYTF.

The gene calls are TRBV4-1 and TRBJ2-3, with D tentatively TRBD2 (6 bases). V was trimmed by 0 bases and J by 6 bases, leaving 22 bases between them. Germline CDR1 reads MGHRA; CDR2 reads YSYEKL. This CDR3 comprises 18 residues. Here the CDR3 DNA reads TGCGCCAGCAGCCAAGAAGGCCGTTTCGGGGCTAGCGCGGATACGCAGTATTTT. It encodes CASSQEGRFGASADTQYF.

The rearrangement links TRBV7-9 to TRBJ2-7; perhaps TRBD1 as D (5 bases). The V gene lost 5 bases and the J gene lost 1 base, with 12 bases spanning the gap. Germline CDR1 is SEHNR and CDR2 is FQNEAQ (reference sequence). The length of the CDR3 is 14 residues. The CDR3 region has the DNA TGTGCCAGCAGCGACGGACACCGATCCTACGAGCAGTACTTC. Its protein product is CASSDGHRSYEQYF.

The J gene is TRBJ2-2, the V gene TRBV6-1; TRBD1 matches 8 bases. With V trimmed by 2 bases and J by 1 base, 6 bases remained unmatched. The CDR3 length is 17 residues. CDR1 and CDR2 from the germline V gene are MNHNS and SASEGT. CDR3 nucleotides: TGTGCCAGCAGTGAACTCGTCGGGACAGGGAACACCGGGGAGCTGTTTTTT. It yields the protein CASSELVGTGNTGELFF.

The chain joins TRBV19 to TRBJ2-1; 11 bases fit TRBD2. The CDR3 totals 15 residues. Losses at the gene ends were 8 bases for V and 1 base for J; bases not matched to a gene: 4. CDR1 and CDR2 from the germline V gene are LNHDA and SQIVND (reference sequence). The CDR3 spells CASAGTSGSYNEQFF. The DNA for the CDR3 is TGTGCCAGTGCCGGGACTAGCGGTTCCTACAATGAGCAGTTCTTC.

The rearrangement links TRBV29-1 to TRBJ2-5; 13 nucleotides match TRBD2. V trimming: 7 bases; J trimming: 5 bases; junction bases outside the gene matches: 4. This CDR3 has 13 residues. Germline V gene lookup returns CDR1 SQVTM and CDR2 ANQGSEA. The DNA of the CDR3 is TGCAGCGACCGGACTAGCGGGAGTGAGACCCAGTACTTC. Protein sequence: CSDRTSGSETQYF.

This chain joins TRBV6-1 and TRBJ2-1, with D perhaps matching TRBD1 (6 bases). V dropped 4 bases and J dropped 0 bases, with 13 bases sitting between them. The V gene's germline CDR1 is MNHNS and CDR2 SASEGT. This CDR3 is built from 16 residues. The CDR3 DNA follows: TGTGCCAGCAGTGTAACAGGGTCGAGCTCCTACAATGAGCAGTTCTTC. Its translation is CASSVTGSSSYNEQFF.

V usage is TRBV29-1 and J usage is TRBJ1-4; weak D call: TRBD1 (6 bases). Germline V gene sequence: CDR1 SQVTM, CDR2 ANQGSEA. The CDR3 spans 13 residues. Trimming removed 6 bases from V and 8 bases from J, with 16 bases in between. CDR3 residues: CSVQQGFGEKLFF. The DNA of the CDR3 is TGCAGCGTGCAACAGGGCTTTGGGGAAAAACTGTTTTTT.

This rearrangement joins TRBV29-1 to TRBJ2-7; tentatively, D is TRBD1 (5 bases). Trimming took 2 bases from V and 3 from J, leaving 17 bases between them. The CDR3 spans 15 residues. Germline CDR1 SQVTM, CDR2 ANQGSEA. In DNA form, the CDR3 reads TGCAGCGTTGAAAAACAGGCCTCTGGGTTCTACGAGCAGTACTTC. This sequence encodes CSVEKQASGFYEQYF.

The V and J genes are TRBV6-6 and TRBJ1-3; TRBD1 might be the D (5 bases). Between the trimmed V and J ends, which lost 3 bases and 4 bases, there was a span of 16 bases. CDR3 length equals 16 residues. Germline values: CDR1 MNHNY, CDR2 SVGAGI (reference sequence). CDR3 residues: CASSYNQGVAGNTIYF. For the CDR3, the DNA is TGTGCCAGCAGTTATAACCAGGGTGTTGCAGGAAACACCATATATTTT.

The genes are TRBV5-6 and TRBJ1-2; 8 nucleotides align to TRBD1. The germline gives CDR1 SGHDT, CDR2 YYEEEE. Germline trimming cut 3 bases from V and 0 bases from J; bases unmatched to any gene: 4. This CDR3 comprises 15 residues. CDR3 DNA: TGTGCCAGCAGCTGGCAGGGGGCTGCTAACTATGGCTACACCTTC. Translated: CASSWQGAANYGYTF. Filled out from reference TRBV5-6 and TRBJ1-2, the complete variable domain reads DAGVTQSPTHLIKTRGQQVTLRCSPKSGHDTVSWYQQALGQGPQFIFQYYEEEERQRGNFPDRFSGHQFPNYSSELNVNALLLGDSALYLCASSWQGAANYGYTFGSGTRLTVV.

The chain has TRBV18 and TRBJ1-2; D unclear. The CDR3 length is 14 residues. V lost 7 bases to trimming and J lost 6 bases, with 18 bases between them. Looked up from germline, CDR1 is KGHSH and CDR2 is LQKENI. CDR3 loop: CASFRSWANHGYTF. DNA of the CDR3: TGTGCCAGCTTCAGATCGTGGGCAAATCATGGCTACACCTTC.

The J gene is TRBJ1-5, the V gene TRBV7-8; D is uncertain. The germline CDR1 and CDR2 sequences are SGHVS and FQNEAQ. The CDR3 loop spans 15 amino acids. Trimming cost V 6 bases and J 0 bases, with 12 bases left between them. CDR3 in DNA: TGTGCCAGCAGTCTGGAGGGAATTAGCAATCAGCCCCAGCATTTT. It is translated as CASSLEGISNQPQHF. The full variable domain, rest sourced from reference TRBV7-8 and TRBJ1-5, is GAGVSQSPRYKVAKRGQDVALRCDPISGHVSLFWYQQALGQGPEFLTYFQNEAQLDKSGLPSDRFFAERPEGSVSTLKIQRTQQEDSAVYLCASSLEGISNQPQHFGDGTRLSIL.